These T cell receptor beta chains were read from a single sample in a study of identical twins. TCRdb re-derived calls from the 5' RACE reads in MiXCR, one entry per CDR3 protein. The sample records some 460,000 distinct CDR3 sequences, 12% to 15% being singletons. The sample was also linked to a second study, of yellow fever vaccine responses in identical twins.

Sequencing input: CD4+ T cells sorted from blood. Receptors were obtained from a woman aged 18-29 years in good health. CDR3s include the opening cysteine and the closing phenylalanine or tryptophan.

V gene	J gene	CDR3 protein
TRBV5-1	TRBJ2-1	CASSLALARYNEQFF
TRBV12-5	TRBJ2-3	CASAEQKPGQGSADTQYF
TRBV5-1	TRBJ2-7	CASSDGGTGPYEQYF
TRBV19	TRBJ1-1	CASSPGISTEAFF
TRBV28	TRBJ2-3	CASSHPSGGSDTQYF
TRBV10-2	TRBJ2-1	CASCPAGAGYNEQFF
TRBV5-8	TRBJ2-7	CASSRTGSRHEQYF
TRBV24-1	TRBJ2-1	CATSGSSAEQFF
TRBV20-1	TRBJ2-7	CSAVPGTSGSYEQYF
TRBV12-3/TRBV12-4	TRBJ1-1	CASRTDSMNTEAFF
TRBV28	TRBJ1-2	CASSESNYGYTF
TRBV7-2	TRBJ2-3	CASSDSGGADTQYF
TRBV30	TRBJ2-3	CAGRLAGPTDTQYF
TRBV5-1	TRBJ2-3	CASSFGLAGGWGTDTQYF
TRBV7-8	TRBJ2-3	CASSLGLAVGTDTQYF
TRBV20-1	TRBJ2-7	CSARDWGTGSYEQYF
TRBV7-2	TRBJ2-7	CASSLESSSYEQYF
TRBV28	TRBJ2-4	CATCPGFGFAKNIQYF
TRBV29-1	TRBJ1-1	CSADLGTEAFF
TRBV20-1	TRBJ1-1	CSARDNRGGSEAFF
TRBV7-2	TRBJ2-3	CASSFRTASTDTQYF
TRBV7-2	TRBJ2-2	CASSLATSLGGELFF
TRBV7-9	TRBJ2-7	CASSSLGDRATYEQYF
TRBV29-1	TRBJ1-1	CSVDGQKGTEAFF
TRBV7-8	TRBJ2-7	CASSLQHIWAESYEQYF
TRBV11-2	TRBJ2-2	CASSLVGTSGRASTGELFF
TRBV18	TRBJ2-7	CASSPDRGFYEQYF
TRBV21-1	TRBJ2-2	CASSKASGSIPNTGELFF
TRBV4-2	TRBJ2-4	CASSQDSGVAKNIQYF
TRBV28	TRBJ2-4	CASSSSLDQYF
TRBV11-2	TRBJ2-2	CASSLGDSARRTGELFF
TRBV7-2	TRBJ2-5	CASSKGLAGKYQETQYF
TRBV5-1	TRBJ2-7	CASSLVTGPDYEQYF
TRBV12-3/TRBV12-4	TRBJ2-5	CASNRDLEGTQYF
TRBV12-3/TRBV12-4	TRBJ2-7	CASTFGQGVHEQYF
TRBV7-2	TRBJ2-7	CASSIRDRGSYEQYF
TRBV5-5	TRBJ2-5	CASSPRTSQETQYF
TRBV15	TRBJ2-7	CATSRDGGGKAYEQYF
TRBV29-1	TRBJ2-7	CSVEDLAPGLAGGRSYEQYF
TRBV19	TRBJ2-7	CASSIKTGLYEQYF
TRBV2	TRBJ1-6	CASSLAREASPLHF
TRBV28	TRBJ2-3	CASSPTRTGGMQYF
TRBV5-5	TRBJ2-1	CASTLRTVTYNEQFF
TRBV3-1	TRBJ2-1	CASSLAPGTSGGNEQFF